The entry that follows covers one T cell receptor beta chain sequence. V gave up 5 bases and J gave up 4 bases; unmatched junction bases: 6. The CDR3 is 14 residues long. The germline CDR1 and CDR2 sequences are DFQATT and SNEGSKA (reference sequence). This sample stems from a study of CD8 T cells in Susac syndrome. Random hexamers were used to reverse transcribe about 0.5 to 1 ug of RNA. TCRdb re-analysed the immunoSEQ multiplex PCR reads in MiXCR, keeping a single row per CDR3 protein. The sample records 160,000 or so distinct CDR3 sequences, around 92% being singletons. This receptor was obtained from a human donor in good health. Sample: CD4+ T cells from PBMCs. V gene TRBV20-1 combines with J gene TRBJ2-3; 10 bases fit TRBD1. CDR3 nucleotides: TGCAGTGCTGAATCCGGGACAGGGGCAGATACGCAGTATTTT. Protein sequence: CSAESGTGADTQYF.